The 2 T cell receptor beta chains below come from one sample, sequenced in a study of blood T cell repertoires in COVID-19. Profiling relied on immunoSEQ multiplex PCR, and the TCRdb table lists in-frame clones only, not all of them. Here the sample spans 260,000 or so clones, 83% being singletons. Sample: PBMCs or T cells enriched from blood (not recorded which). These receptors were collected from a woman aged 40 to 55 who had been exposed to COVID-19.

The CDR3 coding sequence is TGCGCCAGCAGCTTGGGGAGGTCTGGGGCCAACGTCCTGACTTTC. Its translation: CASSLGRSGANVLTF. This rearrangement joins TRBV5-1 to TRBJ2-6, with D maybe TRBD2 (5 bases). CDR3 length: 15 residues. Germline CDR1 is SGHRS and CDR2 is YFSETQ. The V end was cut by 0 bases, the J end by 1 base, with 5 bases between.

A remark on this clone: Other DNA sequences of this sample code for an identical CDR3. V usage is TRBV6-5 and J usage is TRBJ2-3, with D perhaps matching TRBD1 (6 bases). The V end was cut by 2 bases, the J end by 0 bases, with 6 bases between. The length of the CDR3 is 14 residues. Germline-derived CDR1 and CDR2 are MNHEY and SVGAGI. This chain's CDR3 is CASSYGGSTDTQYF. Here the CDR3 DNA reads TGTGCCAGCAGTTACGGGGGCAGCACAGATACGCAGTATTTT.